This T cell receptor (beta chain) was retrieved from a study of blood T cell repertoires in COVID-19. Study in general: Samples came from the United States, Italy and Spain, spanning acute and convalescent COVID-19. From T cells, B-cell-depleted T cells, or PBMCs came the material, which was cDNA or gDNA.

As processed by the authors: Reference gene primer amplification gave nucleated cell count estimates. Method: immunoSEQ multiplex PCR; TCRdb's copy keeps in-frame clones and lacks some. That table supplies the V and J calls and clone size; D and trimming were determined from the DNA. This sample yields approximately 52,000 clones, of which 75% to 95% are seen a single time; under 7% belongs to the top ten. Per germline, CDR1 LGHNA and CDR2 YSLEER. The CDR3 covers 17 residues. V gave up 1 base and J gave up 1 base; unmatched junction bases: 5. The TCR originated in a man aged 50-60 years with active COVID-19. This rearrangement joins TRBV4-3 to TRBJ2-2; TRBD1 agrees at 8 bases. Material: peripheral blood. CDR3 in amino acids: CASSQATGTGNTGELFF. CDR3 nucleotides: TGCGCCAGCAGCCAAGCGACCGGGACAGGGAACACCGGGGAGCTGTTTTTT.